The T cell receptor (beta chain) described here comes from a study of shared clonotypes between healthy human individuals. The CDR3 extends over 15 amino acids. Trimming stripped 3 bases from V and 5 bases from J, with 13 bases between. CDR1 and CDR2 (germline): SEHNR, FQNEAQ (reference sequence). The data were produced by immunoSEQ multiplex PCR, yet TCRdb's version contains in-frame clones alone and is incomplete. The table records 2,100,000 or so clones, 90% to 96% of them present only once. The rearrangement joins TRBV7-9 to TRBJ1-4; no clear D gene. The sequence came from a man aged 18-30 years in good health. Sequenced sample: naive CD4+ T cells sorted from blood. The sample's subset: CD45RA+ positively selected. CDR3 DNA: TGTGCCAGCAGCTTGGAGTGGGCCAGGAATGAAAAACTGTTTTTT. Encoded protein: CASSLEWARNEKLFF.